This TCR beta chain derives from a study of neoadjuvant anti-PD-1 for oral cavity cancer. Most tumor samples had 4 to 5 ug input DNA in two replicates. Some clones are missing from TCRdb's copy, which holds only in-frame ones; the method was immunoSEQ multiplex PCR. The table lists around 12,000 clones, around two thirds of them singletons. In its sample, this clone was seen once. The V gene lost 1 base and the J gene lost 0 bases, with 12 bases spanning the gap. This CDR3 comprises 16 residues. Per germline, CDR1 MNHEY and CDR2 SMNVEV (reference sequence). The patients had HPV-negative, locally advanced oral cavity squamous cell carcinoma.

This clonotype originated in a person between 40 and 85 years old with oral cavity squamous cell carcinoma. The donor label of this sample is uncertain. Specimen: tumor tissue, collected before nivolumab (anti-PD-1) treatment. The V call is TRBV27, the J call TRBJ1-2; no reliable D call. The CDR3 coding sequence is TGTGCCAGCAGTTTATATTCAATAACTACTAACTATGGCTACACCTTC. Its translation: CASSLYSITTNYGYTF.